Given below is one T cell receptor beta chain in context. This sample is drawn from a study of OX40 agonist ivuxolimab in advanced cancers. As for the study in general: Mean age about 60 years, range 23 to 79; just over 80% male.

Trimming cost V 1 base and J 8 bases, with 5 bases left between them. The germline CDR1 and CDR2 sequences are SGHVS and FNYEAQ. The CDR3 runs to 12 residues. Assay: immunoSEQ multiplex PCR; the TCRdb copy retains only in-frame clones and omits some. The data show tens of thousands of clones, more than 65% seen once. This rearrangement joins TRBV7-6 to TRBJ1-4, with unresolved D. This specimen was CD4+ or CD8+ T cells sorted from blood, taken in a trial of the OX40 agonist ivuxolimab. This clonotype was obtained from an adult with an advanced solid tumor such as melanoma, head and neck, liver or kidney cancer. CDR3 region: CASSLEPEKLFF. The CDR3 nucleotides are TGTGCCAGCAGCTTAGAGCCGGAAAAACTGTTTTTT.